Below are 30 T cell receptor beta chains sequenced from a single sample in a study of blood T cell repertoires in COVID-19. Generated by immunoSEQ multiplex PCR, the TCRdb table keeps only in-frame clones and is missing some. Among some 160,000 clones listed, approximately 83% were seen once. The sample comprised peripheral blood. These receptors were collected from a man between 70 and 80 years old with active or convalescent COVID-19.

V usage is TRBV27 and J usage is TRBJ2-7; the match to TRBD1 covers 8 bases. CDR3 length: 15 amino acids. With V trimmed by 2 bases and J by 3 bases, 6 bases remained unmatched. Germline V gene lookup returns CDR1 MNHEY and CDR2 SMNVEV (reference sequence). This CDR3 reads CASSLTDRVGYEQYF. The DNA for the CDR3 is TGTGCCAGCAGTTTAACGGACAGGGTGGGCTACGAGCAGTACTTC.

This clone is a singleton in its sample. This sequence joins TRBV28 and TRBJ2-1; 7 nucleotides match TRBD1. The CDR3 runs to 16 residues. From germline, CDR1 is MDHEN and CDR2 SYDVKM. Trimming took 1 base from V and 2 from J; bases not matched to a gene: 5. This CDR3 reads CASSLFRTGPYNEQFF. The CDR3 nucleotides read TGTGCCAGCAGTTTATTCCGGACAGGACCCTACAATGAGCAGTTCTTC. Full variable domain (remainder filled in from reference TRBV28 and TRBJ2-1): DVKVTQSSRYLVKRTGEKVFLECVQDMDHENMFWYRQDPGLGLRLIYFSYDVKMKEKGDIPEGYSVSREKKERFSLILESASTNQTSMYLCASSLFRTGPYNEQFFGPGTRLTVL.

This clone was seen more than once but under ten times. The chain has TRBV7-8 and TRBJ2-1; D possibly corresponds to TRBD2 (5 bases). The CDR3 is 12 amino acids. With 5 bases removed from V and 14 bases from J, the gap between germline ends came to 16 bases. Germline assignment: CDR1 SGHVS and CDR2 FQNEAQ. Written as DNA, the CDR3 is TGTGCCAGCAGCCTAACGGGGTTTTGGGAGTTCTTC. This codes for CASSLTGFWEFF.

This clone occurred once. V usage is TRBV6-4 and J usage is TRBJ2-1; TRBD2 aligns across 10 bases. The germline CDR1 and CDR2 sequences are MRHNA and SNTAGT. This CDR3 spans 14 amino acids. J gave up 7 bases and V 3 bases, and 3 bases lay outside the gene matches. Here the CDR3 reads CASSEGTSVNEQFF. CDR3 coding DNA: TGTGCCAGCAGTGAGGGGACTAGCGTGAATGAGCAGTTCTTC.

The chain links TRBV29-1 to TRBJ1-4; 11 bases match TRBD1. The CDR3 extends over 13 amino acids. Per germline, CDR1 SQVTM and CDR2 ANQGSEA. The J segment lost 7 bases and the V segment lost 6 bases, leaving 4 bases of the junction unmatched. DNA for the CDR3: TGCAGCGTCCGCGGGACAGGGGGTGAAAAACTGTTTTTT. Amino acids: CSVRGTGGEKLFF.

The chain is built from TRBV6-5 and TRBJ1-1, with a possible D match to TRBD1 (5 bases). Trimming removed 5 bases at V and 4 bases at J, with 11 bases between. Germline V gene lookup returns CDR1 MNHEY and CDR2 SVGAGI. The CDR3 consists of 13 residues. Here the CDR3 reads CASSPPGVTEAFF. The DNA of the CDR3 is TGTGCCAGCAGTCCCCCGGGGGTCACTGAAGCTTTCTTT.

The gene calls are TRBV6-5 and TRBJ2-2; 12 bases line up with TRBD2. The CDR3 is made up of 15 amino acids. The germline V gene has CDR1 MNHEY and CDR2 SVGAGI. Losses at the gene ends were 6 bases for V and 5 bases for J; bases not matched to a gene: 4. The CDR3 region has the DNA TGTGCCAGCAGAAGACTAGCGGGAGTAACCGGGGAGCTGTTTTTT. This translates into CASRRLAGVTGELFF.

The table lists this clone with a few counts. The chain recombines TRBV11-1 with TRBJ2-2; maybe TRBD1 (7 bases). Trimming removed 3 bases at V and 3 bases at J, with 11 bases between. Germline V CDR1 and CDR2: SGHAT, FQDESV (reference sequence). The CDR3 runs to 15 residues. In nucleotides, the CDR3 is TGTGCCAGCAGCTTGGAGGGGGCTTACACCGGGGAGCTGTTTTTT. Its translation: CASSLEGAYTGELFF. The full variable domain, completed using reference TRBV11-1 and TRBJ2-2, is EAEVAQSPRYKITEKSQAVAFWCDPISGHATLYWYRQILGQGPELLVQFQDESVVDDSQLPKDRFSAERLKGVDSTLKIQPAELGDSAMYLCASSLEGAYTGELFFGEGSRLTVL.

The chain uses TRBV5-1 and TRBJ1-1, with D perhaps TRBD1 (5 bases). Germline CDR1 SGHRS, CDR2 YFSETQ. The CDR3 totals 14 residues. Trimming shortened V by 0 bases and J by 4 bases, and 10 bases separated the two germline ends. CDR3 in amino acids: CASSLERGVTEAFF. As DNA, the CDR3 is TGCGCCAGCAGCTTGGAAAGGGGTGTCACTGAAGCTTTCTTT.

The rearrangement links TRBV6-6 to TRBJ2-1; D possibly corresponds to TRBD2 (5 bases). Looked up from germline, CDR1 is MNHNY and CDR2 is SVGAGI (reference sequence). The CDR3 sequence is 15 residues long. V was pared by 4 bases and J by 0 bases, with 10 bases between. The CDR3 sequence is CASSSVGSSYNEQFF. The CDR3 DNA reads TGTGCCAGCAGTTCTGTGGGGAGCTCCTACAATGAGCAGTTCTTC.

The V gene is TRBV6-2 or TRBV6-3, the J gene TRBJ2-3; D gene uncertain. V lost 6 bases, J lost 5 bases, and 9 bases lay in between. Germline assignment: CDR1 MNHEY and CDR2 SVGEGT. This CDR3 is 12 amino acids long. CDR3 amino acids: CASSSSVDTQYF. The CDR3 nucleotides read TGTGCCAGCAGCTCCTCCGTAGATACGCAGTATTTT.

The chain couples TRBV28 to TRBJ1-5, with 7 nucleotides matching TRBD1. CDR1 is MDHEN, CDR2 SYDVKM, per germline. V was pared by 6 bases and J by 4 bases, with 6 bases of the junction left unmatched. This CDR3 is built from 14 residues. The CDR3 bases are TGTGCCAGCAGCGCGGGACAGCCGAATCAGCCCCAGCATTTT. Its protein is CASSAGQPNQPQHF.

V usage is TRBV14 and J usage is TRBJ1-4; 8 bases agree with TRBD1. The CDR3 contains 15 residues. Germline loops: CDR1 SGHDN, CDR2 FVKESK. The V segment lost 4 bases and the J segment 5 bases; nucleotides outside the gene matches: 6. The CDR3 bases are TGTGCCAGCAGCCCCAGACAGGGGCAAAATGAAAAACTGTTTTTT. It yields the protein CASSPRQGQNEKLFF.

The V gene is TRBV11-2, the J gene TRBJ2-7; 9 bases align to TRBD1. Germline-derived CDR1 and CDR2 are SGHAT and FQNNGV. V shed 1 base, J shed 3 bases, and the junction held 10 bases outside the gene matches. The CDR3 covers 17 residues. The CDR3 is CASSLGVGGGQGYEQYF. The CDR3 bases are TGTGCCAGCAGCTTAGGAGTTGGAGGGGGACAGGGCTACGAGCAGTACTTC. Full variable domain (remainder filled in from reference TRBV11-2 and TRBJ2-7): EAGVAQSPRYKIIEKRQSVAFWCNPISGHATLYWYQQILGQGPKLLIQFQNNGVVDDSQLPKDRFSAERLKGVDSTLKIQPAKLEDSAVYLCASSLGVGGGQGYEQYFGPGTRLTVT.

The genes are TRBV9 and TRBJ2-2; 9 bases are shared with TRBD2. V shed 0 bases, J shed 6 bases, and the junction held 3 bases outside the gene matches. The CDR3 is 15 residues long. Germline V lookup: CDR1 SGDLS, CDR2 YYNGEE. CDR3 bases: TGTGCCAGCAGCGTAGGGGGGACTAGCTCCGGGGAGCTGTTTTTT. Protein sequence: CASSVGGTSSGELFF.

The gene calls are TRBV19 and TRBJ2-7, with D possibly TRBD2 on 6 matching bases. From germline, CDR1 is LNHDA and CDR2 SQIVND (reference sequence). V was clipped by 5 bases and J by 6 bases, with 14 bases between them. The CDR3 is 13 residues long. The CDR3 protein is CASSVPGGLEQYF. The DNA for the CDR3 is TGTGCCAGTAGTGTTCCCGGAGGGCTCGAGCAGTACTTC.

The chain is built from TRBV28 and TRBJ2-3; 13 positions agree with TRBD2. This CDR3 contains 15 residues. Trimming cost V 8 bases and J 2 bases; bases outside gene matches: 4. Germline CDR1 is MDHEN and CDR2 is SYDVKM. In DNA form, the CDR3 reads TGTGCCAGCGGTACTAGCGGGGGGGTCACAGATACGCAGTATTTT. Encoded protein: CASGTSGGVTDTQYF.

Remarks on this clone: At the DNA level, this CDR3 is encoded by other sequences in the same sample as well. The chain is built from TRBV12-5 and TRBJ2-1; unclear D gene. The CDR3 contains 13 residues. Trimming pared 3 bases from V and 4 bases from J, leaving 7 bases between. The germline V gene has CDR1 LGHNT and CDR2 FRNRAP. CDR3 protein: CASGLAGYNEQFF. The CDR3, as DNA: TGTGCTAGTGGTTTAGCCGGGTACAATGAGCAGTTCTTC.

The rearrangement joins TRBV11-3 to TRBJ2-1; possible D gene TRBD2, 5 bases. The CDR3 consists of 15 residues. The V and J ends lost 3 bases and 5 bases respectively, with 14 bases between them. Germline CDR1 SGHNT, CDR2 YENEEA. The CDR3 spells CASSFAGARDNEQFF. CDR3 DNA sequence: TGTGCCAGCAGCTTCGCGGGCGCTCGGGACAATGAGCAGTTCTTC.

The chain links TRBV6-2 or TRBV6-3 to TRBJ2-5, with 7 positions matching TRBD1. Germline CDR1 and CDR2: MNHEY and SVGEGT. The V and J ends lost 5 bases and 2 bases, in that order; junction bases with no gene match: 2. The CDR3 is 13 residues long. The CDR3 reads CASSRDRQETQYF. As DNA, the CDR3 is TGTGCCAGCAGTAGGGACAGACAAGAGACCCAGTACTTC.

The rearrangement links TRBV29-1 to TRBJ1-4, with 8 bases fitting TRBD1. CDR3 length: 13 residues. With V trimmed by 8 bases and J by 6 bases, 8 bases remained unmatched. Germline CDR1 SQVTM, CDR2 ANQGSEA. DNA for the CDR3: TGCAGCACGGGCGGGACAGGAGATGAAAAACTGTTTTTT. Translating it yields CSTGGTGDEKLFF.

The chain is built from TRBV6-6 and TRBJ2-6, with 8 positions matching TRBD1. There are 16 residues in the CDR3. V lost 2 bases and J lost 3; bases outside the gene matches: 3. In germline, CDR1 is MNHNY, CDR2 SVGAGI (reference sequence). CDR3 DNA: TGTGCCAGCAGTTACGCAGGGGGCTATGGGGCCAACGTCCTGACTTTC. Amino acid sequence: CASSYAGGYGANVLTF.

This chain uses TRBV5-6 with TRBJ2-7, with TRBD1 as a possible D gene (6 bases). The CDR3 loop spans 14 amino acids. V was pared by 2 bases and J by 3 bases, with 12 bases between. Germline lookup yields CDR1 SGHDT and CDR2 YYEEEE. CDR3 residues: CASSFRRTVYEQYF. The CDR3, as DNA: TGTGCCAGCAGCTTTCGACGGACAGTCTACGAGCAGTACTTC. The complete variable domain, with remaining parts taken from reference TRBV5-6 and TRBJ2-7, reads DAGVTQSPTHLIKTRGQQVTLRCSPKSGHDTVSWYQQALGQGPQFIFQYYEEEERQRGNFPDRFSGHQFPNYSSELNVNALLLGDSALYLCASSFRRTVYEQYFGPGTRLTVT.

The chain uses TRBV28 and TRBJ1-1; weak D call: TRBD1 (5 bases). The germline V gene encodes CDR1 MDHEN and CDR2 SYDVKM. The CDR3 is 16 amino acids. V was pared by 2 bases and J by 4 bases, with 17 bases between. In DNA form, the CDR3 reads TGTGCCAGCAGTTTAGTGGCAGCCGGGGGTAGCACTGAAGCTTTCTTT. Its protein product is CASSLVAAGGSTEAFF.

The chain is built from TRBV28 and TRBJ1-2; 8 bases map to TRBD1. Germline CDR1 is MDHEN and CDR2 is SYDVKM. Unmatched junction bases numbered 3, after V lost 5 bases and J lost 4 bases. This CDR3 region has 13 residues. The CDR3 bases are TGTGCCAGCAGTCCGACAGGGGTCTATGGCTACACCTTC. Translation: CASSPTGVYGYTF.

The V gene is TRBV27, the J gene TRBJ1-5, with no clear D. V was trimmed by 4 bases and J by 3 bases, leaving 13 bases between them. Germline V gene lookup returns CDR1 MNHEY and CDR2 SMNVEV (reference sequence). The CDR3 consists of 15 residues. In DNA form, the CDR3 reads TGTGCCAGCAGTTCTACCTCGGGGTACAATCAGCCCCAGCATTTT. Protein: CASSSTSGYNQPQHF.

The V and J genes are TRBV15 and TRBJ2-4, with 8 bases aligning to TRBD2. After removal of 1 base from V and 1 base from J, the junction contained 12 bases not matched to a gene. CDR3 length: 19 amino acids. The germline gives CDR1 LNHNV, CDR2 YYDKDF (reference sequence). CDR3 sequence: CATSRGLAGPEVAKNIQYF. In nucleotides, the CDR3 is TGTGCCACCAGCAGAGGCCTAGCGGGTCCTGAAGTGGCCAAAAACATTCAGTACTTC.

This chain links TRBV29-1 with TRBJ2-2, with 7 bases matching TRBD1. V dropped 5 bases and J dropped 0; count of bases not matched to a gene: 6. CDR1 and CDR2 from the germline V gene are SQVTM and ANQGSEA. CDR3 length: 15 residues. The CDR3 is CSVPRDSSNTGELFF. The CDR3 region has the DNA TGCAGCGTTCCTAGGGACAGTTCGAACACCGGGGAGCTGTTTTTT.

This sequence joins TRBV19 and TRBJ1-5; 8 positions match TRBD1. The V segment lost 4 bases and the J segment 4 bases; nucleotides outside the gene matches: 3. Germline CDR1 LNHDA, CDR2 SQIVND (reference sequence). The CDR3 length is 14 residues. CDR3 bases: TGTGCCAGTAGTAGACAGGGGCCAAATCAGCCCCAGCATTTT. Translation gives CASSRQGPNQPQHF. Full variable domain (rest looked up from reference TRBV19 and TRBJ1-5): DGGITQSPKYLFRKEGQNVTLSCEQNLNHDAMYWYRQDPGQGLRLIYYSQIVNDFQKGDIAEGYSVSREKKESFPLTVTSAQKNPTAFYLCASSRQGPNQPQHFGDGTRLSIL.

This clone was counted between two and nine times. The CDR3 is CASTWQVNTEAFF. CDR3 nucleotides: TGTGCCAGTACTTGGCAGGTGAACACTGAAGCTTTCTTT. The chain has TRBV19 and TRBJ1-1, with D unresolved. There are 13 residues in the CDR3. Germline CDR1 and CDR2: LNHDA and SQIVND (reference sequence). Trimming shortened V by 7 bases and J by 0 bases, and 9 bases separated the two germline ends.